This TCR beta chain was identified during a study of blood T cell repertoires in COVID-19. The overall study: From T cells, B-cell-depleted T cells, or PBMCs came the material, which was cDNA or gDNA.

Original analysis: Estimation of nucleated cell counts relied on the amplification of reference gene primers. Libraries were prepared by immunoSEQ multiplex PCR; TCRdb keeps only in-frame clonotypes and omits some of them. V and J calls and clone size are given by that table; D and trimming were obtained from the DNA. The repertoire has about 30,000 clones, more than 80% of them found once; the top ten carry roughly 15%. A remark on this clone: Different DNA sequences within this sample yield the same CDR3.

V lost 1 base and J lost 4, with 4 bases in between. The CDR3 totals 12 residues. The sequence was collected from an elderly man with acute or convalescent COVID-19. The specimen sequenced was peripheral blood. V is TRBV12-3 or TRBV12-4 and J is TRBJ1-2; D unclear. DNA of the CDR3: TGTGCCAGCAGTTTAGGGCCCTATGGCTACACCTTC. This translates into CASSLGPYGYTF.